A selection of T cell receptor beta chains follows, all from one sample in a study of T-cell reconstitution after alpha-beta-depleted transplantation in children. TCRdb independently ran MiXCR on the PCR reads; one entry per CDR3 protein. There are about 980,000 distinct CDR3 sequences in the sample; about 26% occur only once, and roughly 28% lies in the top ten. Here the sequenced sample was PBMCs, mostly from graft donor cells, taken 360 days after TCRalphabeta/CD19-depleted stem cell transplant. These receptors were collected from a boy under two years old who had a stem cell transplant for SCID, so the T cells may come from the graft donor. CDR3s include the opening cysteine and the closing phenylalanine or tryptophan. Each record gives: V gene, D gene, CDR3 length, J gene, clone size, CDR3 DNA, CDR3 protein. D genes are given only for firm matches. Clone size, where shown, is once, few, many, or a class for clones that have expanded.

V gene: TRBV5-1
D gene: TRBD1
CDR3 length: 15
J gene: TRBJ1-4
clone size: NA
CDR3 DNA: TGCGCCAGCAGCCTCGGGACAGGCCTTAATGAAAAACTGTTTTTT
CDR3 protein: CASSLGTGLNEKLFF

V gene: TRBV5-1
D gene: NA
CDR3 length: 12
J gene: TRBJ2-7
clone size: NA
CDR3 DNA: TGCGCCAGCAGCCCCGGGGGCAGCGAGCAGTACTTC
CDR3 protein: CASSPGGSEQYF

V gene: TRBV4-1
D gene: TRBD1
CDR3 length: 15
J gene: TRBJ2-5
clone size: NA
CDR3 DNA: TGCGCCAGCAGCCAAGTGGCAGGGGGCGGGAAGACCCAGTACTTC
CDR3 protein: CASSQVAGGGKTQYF

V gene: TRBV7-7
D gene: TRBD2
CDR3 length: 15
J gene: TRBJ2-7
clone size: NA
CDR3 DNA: TGTGCCAGCAGCTTACAAGCGGGGGCCTCCTACGAGCAGTACTTC
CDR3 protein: CASSLQAGASYEQYF

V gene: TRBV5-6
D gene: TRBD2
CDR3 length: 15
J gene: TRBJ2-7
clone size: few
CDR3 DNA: TGTGCCAGCAGTTTACCGGGACTAGCGCACTACGAGCAGTACTTC
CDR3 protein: CASSLPGLAHYEQYF

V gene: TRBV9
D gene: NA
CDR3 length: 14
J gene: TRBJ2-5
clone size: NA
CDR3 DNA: TGTGCCAGCAGCGCCGGCCCTAGCCAAGAGACCCAGTACTTC
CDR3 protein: CASSAGPSQETQYF

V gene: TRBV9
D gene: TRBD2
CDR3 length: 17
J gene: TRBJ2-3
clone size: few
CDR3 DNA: TGTGCCAGCAGCGTACGACTAGCGGGGGCTGAGACAGATACGCAGTATTTT
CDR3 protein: CASSVRLAGAETDTQYF

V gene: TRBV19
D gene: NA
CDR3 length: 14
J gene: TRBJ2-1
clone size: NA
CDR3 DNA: TGTGCCAGTAGTATCGTGGACAGCTACAATGAGCAGTTCTTC
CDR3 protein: CASSIVDSYNEQFF

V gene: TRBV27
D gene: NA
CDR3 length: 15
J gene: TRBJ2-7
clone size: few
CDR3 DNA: TGTGCCAGCAGTTTTAGTCGGGGGCCCCGTGGCGAGCAGTACTTC
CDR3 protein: CASSFSRGPRGEQYF

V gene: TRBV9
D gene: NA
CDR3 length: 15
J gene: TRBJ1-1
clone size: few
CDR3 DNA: TGTGCCAGCAGCGTAGAAGGTCTAGTGGGCACTGAAGCTTTCTTT
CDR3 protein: CASSVEGLVGTEAFF

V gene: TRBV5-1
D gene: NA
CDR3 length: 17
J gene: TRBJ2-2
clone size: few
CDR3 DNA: TGCGCCAGCAGCCTATGGACAAGACTATCGAACACCGGGGAGCTGTTTTTT
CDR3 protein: CASSLWTRLSNTGELFF

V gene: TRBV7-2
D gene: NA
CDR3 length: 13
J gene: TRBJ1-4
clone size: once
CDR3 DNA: TGTGCCAGCAGCCCTCGGGACGGTGAAAAACTGTTTTTT
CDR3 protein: CASSPRDGEKLFF

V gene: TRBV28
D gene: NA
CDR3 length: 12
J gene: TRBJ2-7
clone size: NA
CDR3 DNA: NA
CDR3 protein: CASRAVGPGAFF

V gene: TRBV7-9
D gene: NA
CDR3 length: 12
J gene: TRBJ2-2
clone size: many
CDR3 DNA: TGTGCCAGCAGCTACTGGAGCGGGGAGCTGTTTTTT
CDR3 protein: CASSYWSGELFF

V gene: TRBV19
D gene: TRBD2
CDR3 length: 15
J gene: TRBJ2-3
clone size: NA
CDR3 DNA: TGTGCCAGTAGTCTCCGGGACTATTACACAGATACGCAGTATTTT
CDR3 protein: CASSLRDYYTDTQYF

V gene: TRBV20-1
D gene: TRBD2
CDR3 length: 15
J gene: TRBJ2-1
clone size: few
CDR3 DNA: TGCAGTGCGCCAGGACTAGCGGGGCTCTACAATGAGCAGTTCTTC
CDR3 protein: CSAPGLAGLYNEQFF